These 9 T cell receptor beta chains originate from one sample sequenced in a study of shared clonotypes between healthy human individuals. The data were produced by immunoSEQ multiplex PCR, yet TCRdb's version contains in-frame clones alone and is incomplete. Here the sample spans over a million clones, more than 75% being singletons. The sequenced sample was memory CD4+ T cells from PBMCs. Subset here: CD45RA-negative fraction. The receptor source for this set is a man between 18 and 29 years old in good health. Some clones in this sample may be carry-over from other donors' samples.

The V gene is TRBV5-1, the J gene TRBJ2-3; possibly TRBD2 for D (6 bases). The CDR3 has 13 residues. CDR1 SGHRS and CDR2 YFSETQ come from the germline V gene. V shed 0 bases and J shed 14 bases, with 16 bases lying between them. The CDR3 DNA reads TGCGCCAGCAGCTTGGAGCGGGCATCAATCCGGTATTTT. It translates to CASSLERASIRYF.

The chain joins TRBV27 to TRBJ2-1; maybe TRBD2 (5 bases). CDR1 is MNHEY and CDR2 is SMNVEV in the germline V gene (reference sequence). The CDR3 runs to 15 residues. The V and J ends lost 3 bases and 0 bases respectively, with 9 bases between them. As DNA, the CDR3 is TGTGCCAGCAGTTTTGCGGGTCTCTCCTACAATGAGCAGTTCTTC. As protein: CASSFAGLSYNEQFF.

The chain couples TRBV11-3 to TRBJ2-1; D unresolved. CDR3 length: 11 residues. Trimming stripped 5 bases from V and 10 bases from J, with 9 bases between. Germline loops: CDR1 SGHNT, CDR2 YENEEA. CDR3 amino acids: CASSLYGEQFF. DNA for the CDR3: TGTGCCAGCAGCCTCTATGGAGAGCAGTTCTTC.

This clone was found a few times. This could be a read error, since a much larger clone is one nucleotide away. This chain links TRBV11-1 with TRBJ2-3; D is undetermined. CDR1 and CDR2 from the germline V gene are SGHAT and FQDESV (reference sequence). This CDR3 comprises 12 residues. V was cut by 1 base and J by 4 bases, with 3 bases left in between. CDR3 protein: CASSLGADTQYF. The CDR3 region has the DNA TGTGCCAGCAGCTTAGGGGCAGATACGCAGTATTTT.

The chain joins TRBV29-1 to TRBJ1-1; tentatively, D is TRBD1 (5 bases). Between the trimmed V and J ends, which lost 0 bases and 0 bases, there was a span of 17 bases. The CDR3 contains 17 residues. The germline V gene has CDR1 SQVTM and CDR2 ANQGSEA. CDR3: CSVEDSPGQGLNTEAFF. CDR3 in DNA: TGCAGCGTTGAAGATTCCCCGGGGCAGGGTTTGAACACTGAAGCTTTCTTT.

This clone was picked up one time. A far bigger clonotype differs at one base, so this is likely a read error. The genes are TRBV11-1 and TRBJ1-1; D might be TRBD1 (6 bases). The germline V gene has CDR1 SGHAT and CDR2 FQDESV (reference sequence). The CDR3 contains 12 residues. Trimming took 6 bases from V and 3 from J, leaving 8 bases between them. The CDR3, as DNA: TGTGCCAGCAGTCGGACAGACACTGAAGCTTTCTTT. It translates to CASSRTDTEAFF.

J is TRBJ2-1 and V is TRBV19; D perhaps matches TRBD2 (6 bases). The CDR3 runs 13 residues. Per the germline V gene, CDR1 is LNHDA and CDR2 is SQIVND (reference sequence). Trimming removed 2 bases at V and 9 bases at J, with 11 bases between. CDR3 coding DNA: TGTGCCAGTAGTATATCCGAGGGAGGTGAGCAGTTCTTC. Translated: CASSISEGGEQFF. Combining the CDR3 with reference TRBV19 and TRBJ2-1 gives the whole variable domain DGGITQSPKYLFRKEGQNVTLSCEQNLNHDAMYWYRQDPGQGLRLIYYSQIVNDFQKGDIAEGYSVSREKKESFPLTVTSAQKNPTAFYLCASSISEGGEQFFGPGTRLTVL.

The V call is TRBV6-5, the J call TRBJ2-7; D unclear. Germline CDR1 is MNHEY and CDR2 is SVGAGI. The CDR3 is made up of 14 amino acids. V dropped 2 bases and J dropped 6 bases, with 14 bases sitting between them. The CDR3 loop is CASSYGPPVGEQYF. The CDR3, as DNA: TGTGCCAGCAGTTACGGGCCACCCGTGGGCGAGCAGTACTTC.

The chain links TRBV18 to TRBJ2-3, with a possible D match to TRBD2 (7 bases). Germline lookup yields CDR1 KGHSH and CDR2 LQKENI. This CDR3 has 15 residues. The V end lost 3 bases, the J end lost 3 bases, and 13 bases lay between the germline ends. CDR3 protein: CASSPWGGSTDTQYF. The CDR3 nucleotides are TGTGCCAGCTCACCGTGGGGGGGCTCGACAGATACGCAGTATTTT.